Listed below are T cell receptor beta chains from one sample, sequenced in a study of PD-1 blockade in classical Hodgkin lymphoma. Generated by immunoSEQ multiplex PCR, the TCRdb table keeps only in-frame clones and is missing some. The repertoire includes nearly 20,000 clones, roughly 85% of them detected once, and roughly 2.7% sits in the top ten. The specimen comprised CD4+ T cells from blood, sampled before the fourth cycle of nivolumab. The receptors come from a human donor with classical Hodgkin lymphoma. Both conserved end residues are part of each CDR3. Fields, in order: V gene, CDR3 protein.

V: TRBV28; CDR3: CASGWTSGRTGELFF
V: TRBV6-6; CDR3: CASSYSFSSGSNEQFF
V: TRBV25-1; CDR3: CASSATRQPYNEQFF
V: TRBV5-1; CDR3: CASSPGLAGRYEQYF
V: TRBV5-1; CDR3: CASSLATGIYEQYF
V: TRBV19; CDR3: CASSPLGGLVSNQPQHF
V: TRBV7-9; CDR3: CASSLAWGSGTGVTNEQYF
V: TRBV2; CDR3: CASMAFVQETQYF
V: TRBV6-1; CDR3: CASSEAADSGNTIYF
V: TRBV15; CDR3: CATSRDMGAGNTIYF
V: TRBV6-5; CDR3: CASSSAGYGNTIYF
V: TRBV7-2; CDR3: CASSLGPENGNQPQHF
V: TRBV10-3; CDR3: CAIRGLAGEFGEQFF
V: TRBV6-5; CDR3: CASSYTAGGPETQYF
V: TRBV29-1; CDR3: CSVESGSATGRDTQYF
V: TRBV30; CDR3: CAWSVSYSGQSYNEQFF
V: TRBV5-1; CDR3: CASSPQSGSWYGELFF
V: TRBV19; CDR3: CASSIAFWAHTNQPQHF
V: TRBV28; CDR3: CASSLLGIETQYF
V: TRBV5-4; CDR3: CASSLPGQGQETQYF
V: TRBV19; CDR3: CATARQAASTEAFF
V: TRBV7-2; CDR3: CASSSTGTASTIQETQYF
V: TRBV6-1; CDR3: CASRGTGPGTEAFF
V: TRBV18; CDR3: CASLDTMNTEAFF
V: TRBV21-1; CDR3: CASRGQRLRQYF
V: TRBV6-1; CDR3: CASSPRDFSGNTIYF
V: TRBV21-1; CDR3: CASSKAGTVRCEKLFF
V: TRBV6-6; CDR3: CASSYSSSNEQFF
V: TRBV5-1; CDR3: CASSLGTSSGNTIYF
V: TRBV5-1; CDR3: CASSPDPPSSYEQYF
V: TRBV30; CDR3: CAWSPRGRGNTEAFF
V: TRBV11-1; CDR3: CASSSGFGTSLSYEQYF
V: TRBV30; CDR3: CAWSGGPQSQGNNNQPQHF
V: TRBV9; CDR3: CASSVLRQGAAPGGYTF
V: TRBV6-5; CDR3: CASSTDTWYTEAFF
V: TRBV15; CDR3: CATSRATGAQYNEQFF
V: TRBV6-1; CDR3: CASSEIGLAANTGELFF
V: TRBV6-5; CDR3: CATLEGLGETQYF
V: TRBV7-9; CDR3: CASSLLHGLAGGDTQYF
V: TRBV5-4; CDR3: CASSQRREPGYTF
V: TRBV19; CDR3: CASSIGLAGDIYNEQFF
V: TRBV7-8; CDR3: CASSADRGGTEAFF
V: TRBV5-1; CDR3: CASSLAPEERYEQYF
V: TRBV4-1; CDR3: CASSQLLRTDTQYF
V: TRBV6-4; CDR3: CASSDSWTSSTGELFF
V: TRBV18; CDR3: CASSPPENSYEQYF
V: TRBV29-1; CDR3: CSVDRDRTGELFF
V: TRBV6-6; CDR3: CASTNPSLSTDTQYF
V: TRBV10-3; CDR3: CAISESGGGWNTEAFF
V: TRBV9; CDR3: CATPLAGGLNEQFF
V: TRBV6-5; CDR3: CASSYSRTYEQYF
V: TRBV27; CDR3: CASSLLGELAKNIQYF
V: TRBV7-9; CDR3: CASLRLAGIGSYNEQFF
V: TRBV27; CDR3: CASRTSQAGDTQYF
V: TRBV7-2; CDR3: CASSSTGNTDTQYF
V: TRBV7-9; CDR3: CASSQTGFEQYF
V: TRBV5-1; CDR3: CASSLTGTTPSTDTQYF
V: TRBV6-5; CDR3: CASRKSRAREEQYF